Described below is a single T cell receptor (beta chain) sequence and its context. Germline loops: CDR1 SGDLS, CDR2 YYNGEE. Trimming stripped 0 bases from V and 8 bases from J, with 11 bases between. The CDR3 runs to 14 residues. The sample originates from a study of blood T cell repertoires in COVID-19. Study-wide context: PBMCs, B-cell-depleted T cells, or T cells were the source of the cDNA or gDNA that made up the material.

Per the original methods: The assay estimated nucleated cells by amplifying reference gene primers. Produced via immunoSEQ multiplex PCR; TCRdb's table is partial and in-frame only. V and J calls and clone size follow that table, whereas D and trimming were derived from the DNA. The sample has over 200,000 clones, about 80% seen once. Sequencing was performed on peripheral blood. This sequence joins TRBV9 and TRBJ1-4, with D possibly being TRBD1 (6 bases). The sequence was obtained from an elderly woman with acute or convalescent COVID-19. Written as DNA, the CDR3 is TGTGCCAGCAGCGTAGGGGGCCAGGGGGAAAAACTGTTTTTT. The encoded protein is CASSVGGQGEKLFF.